This entry is about one T cell receptor (beta chain). Its antigen remains unidentified. This sample stems from a study of shared clonotypes between healthy human individuals. Study results and limitations: With a handful of donors compared, around 4.7% of naive CD4 clonotypes were shared. Unshared clonotypes carried lower generation probabilities than those common to all four donors. As a rule, naive subsets had a larger estimated richness than memory subsets.

The CDR3 length is 16 residues. The germline V gene has CDR1 LNHDA and CDR2 SQIVND (reference sequence). Trimming removed 6 bases from V and 6 bases from J; junction bases left unmatched: 11. Positive CCR7 selection of CD45RO-negative cells yielded the naive CD8 cells, and terminally differentiated effector memory CD45RA+ cells were excluded. Each donor was a Caucasian adult residing in Nashville, Tennessee. Assay used: immunoSEQ multiplex PCR; TCRdb lists only in-frame clones, some missing. Among around 2,100,000 clones listed, about 94% were seen once. Sequencing was done on a sample of naive CD8+ T cells sorted from blood. The source of this sequence is a young man in good health. The chain carries TRBV19 and TRBJ2-3, with TRBD2 identical over 11 bases. CDR3 residues: CASSSLAGEVLDTQYF. The CDR3 DNA sequence: TGTGCCAGTAGCTCACTAGCGGGGGAGGTATTGGATACGCAGTATTTT.